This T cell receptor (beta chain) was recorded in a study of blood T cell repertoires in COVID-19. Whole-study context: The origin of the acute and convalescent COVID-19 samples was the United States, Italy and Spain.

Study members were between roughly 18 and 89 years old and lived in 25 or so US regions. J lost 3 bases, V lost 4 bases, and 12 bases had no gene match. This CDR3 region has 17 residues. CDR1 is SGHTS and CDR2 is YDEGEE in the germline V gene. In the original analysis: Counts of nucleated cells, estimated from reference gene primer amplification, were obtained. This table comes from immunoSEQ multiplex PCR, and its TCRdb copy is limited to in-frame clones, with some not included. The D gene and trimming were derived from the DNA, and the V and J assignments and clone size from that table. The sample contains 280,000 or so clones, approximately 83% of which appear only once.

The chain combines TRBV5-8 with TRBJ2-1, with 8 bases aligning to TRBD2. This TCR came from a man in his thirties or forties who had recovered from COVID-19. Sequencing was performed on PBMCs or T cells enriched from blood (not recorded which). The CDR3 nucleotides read TGTGCCAGCAGCCCTATTGACGGAAGCGGGGGCTACAATGAGCAGTTCTTC. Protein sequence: CASSPIDGSGGYNEQFF.